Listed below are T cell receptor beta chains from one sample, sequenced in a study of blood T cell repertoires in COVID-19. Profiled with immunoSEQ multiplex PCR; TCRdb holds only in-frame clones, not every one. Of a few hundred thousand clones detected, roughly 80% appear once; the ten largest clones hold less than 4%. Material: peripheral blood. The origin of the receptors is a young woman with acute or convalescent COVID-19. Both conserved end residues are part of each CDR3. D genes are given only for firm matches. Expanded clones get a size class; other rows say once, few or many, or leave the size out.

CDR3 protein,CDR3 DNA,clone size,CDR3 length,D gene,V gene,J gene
CASGLDPGQFLSNQPQHF,TGTGCTAGTGGTTTGGACCCAGGACAGTTTCTTAGCAATCAGCCCCAGCATTTT,NA,18,NA,TRBV12-5,TRBJ1-5
CASKEVLAGHLTYEQYF,TGTGCCAGCAAAGAGGTCCTAGCGGGACACTTAACCTACGAGCAGTACTTC,NA,17,TRBD2,TRBV7-2,TRBJ2-7
CASSSRWDYSTDTQYF,TGTGCCAGCAGTTCTAGATGGGACTACTCCACAGATACGCAGTATTTT,NA,16,TRBD2,TRBV28,TRBJ2-3
CASSFPPGGIDTQYF,TGCGCCAGCAGCTTTCCTCCGGGGGGGATTGATACGCAGTATTTT,NA,15,TRBD2,TRBV5-1,TRBJ2-3
CASSLPGRGNEQYF,TGTGCCAGCAGCTTACCCGGGAGGGGAAACGAGCAGTACTTC,NA,14,TRBD2,TRBV7-9,TRBJ2-7
CASIASGTNTGELFF,TGTGCCAGCATCGCGAGCGGCACGAACACCGGGGAGCTGTTTTTT,NA,15,NA,TRBV11-2,TRBJ2-2
CASSKNSGMSTDTQYF,TGTGCCAGCAGTAAAAATAGCGGAATGAGCACAGATACGCAGTATTTT,NA,16,NA,TRBV6-2/TRBV6-3,TRBJ2-3
CASSQAGGRRETQYF,TGTGCCAGCAGCCAAGCTGGGGGGAGACGGGAGACCCAGTACTTC,NA,15,NA,TRBV14,TRBJ2-5
CASGTDKTGELFF,TGCGCCAGCGGGACAGATAAAACCGGGGAGCTGTTTTTT,NA,13,TRBD1,TRBV5-1,TRBJ2-2
CASSEGSYSYNEQFF,TGTGCCAGCAGCGAGGGGTCCTACTCCTACAATGAGCAGTTCTTC,NA,15,NA,TRBV9,TRBJ2-1
CASSQDGGAGANVLTF,TGTGCCAGCAGCCAAGATGGGGGGGCTGGGGCCAACGTCCTGACTTTC,few,16,TRBD2,TRBV4-2,TRBJ2-6
CASRRLAGGLEQYF,TGTGCCAGCAGAAGACTAGCGGGAGGTTTGGAGCAGTACTTC,NA,14,TRBD2,TRBV6-5,TRBJ2-7
CASSQLTGAFTYNEQFF,TGTGCCAGCAGCCAATTAACAGGGGCCTTTACCTACAATGAGCAGTTCTTC,NA,17,TRBD1,TRBV3-1/TRBV3-2,TRBJ2-1
CASSPKLRRETARNEKLFF,TGTGCCAGCAGCCCGAAACTTAGGAGAGAGACAGCAAGGAATGAAAAACTGTTTTTT,few,19,NA,TRBV7-9,TRBJ1-4
CASRDWGDSTGELFF,TGTGCCAGCAGAGACTGGGGGGACTCCACCGGGGAGCTGTTTTTT,NA,15,NA,TRBV6-6,TRBJ2-2
CASSPREGASTEAFF,TGCGCCAGCAGCCCCCGGGAGGGGGCAAGTACTGAAGCTTTCTTT,NA,15,TRBD1,TRBV5-1,TRBJ1-1
CASSLLAGPTYNEQFF,TGTGCCAGCAGCTTGCTCGCGGGACCTACCTACAATGAGCAGTTCTTC,NA,16,NA,TRBV5-6,TRBJ2-1
CASSLADGADTQYF,TGTGCCAGCAGCTTGGCCGACGGAGCGGATACGCAGTATTTT,NA,14,NA,TRBV5-5,TRBJ2-3
CASSQATGTSYEQYF,TGTGCCAGCAGCCAAGCAACCGGGACTAGCTACGAGCAGTACTTC,NA,15,TRBD2,TRBV3-1/TRBV3-2,TRBJ2-7
CASSDSSGRVDTQYF,TGTGCCAGCAGTGACTCTAGCGGGAGAGTAGATACGCAGTATTTT,NA,15,TRBD2,TRBV6-4,TRBJ2-3
CASSPGLFTDTQYF,TGTGCCAGCAGCCCAGGACTCTTCACAGATACGCAGTATTTT,few,14,NA,TRBV11-1,TRBJ2-3
CSVTYLTSATDTQYF,TGCAGCGTGACATACCTGACTAGCGCAACAGATACGCAGTATTTT,NA,15,TRBD2,TRBV29-1,TRBJ2-3
CASSQDRRGSSYEQYF,TGCGCCAGCAGCCAAGATAGGCGGGGGAGCTCCTACGAGCAGTACTTC,NA,16,TRBD2,TRBV4-3,TRBJ2-7
CASSGQEYEAFF,TGCGCCAGCAGTGGTCAGGAATATGAAGCTTTCTTT,NA,12,NA,TRBV10-2,TRBJ1-1
CASSPGTYNEQFF,TGTGCCAGCAGCCCCGGGACTTACAATGAGCAGTTCTTC,NA,13,NA,TRBV5-4,TRBJ2-1
CASSYSPASGRDTQYF,TGTGCCAGCAGTTACTCGCCGGCTAGCGGGAGGGATACGCAGTATTTT,many,16,TRBD2,TRBV6-2/TRBV6-3,TRBJ2-3
CASSRGGVGAFF,TGTGCCAGCTCCAGGGGTGGCGTTGGGGCTTTCTTT,NA,12,NA,TRBV28,TRBJ1-1
CASSQAGQPNTEAFF,TGCGCCAGCAGCCAAGCTGGACAGCCGAACACTGAAGCTTTCTTT,NA,15,NA,TRBV4-3,TRBJ1-1
CASSQGQGDYEQYF,TGCGCCAGCAGCCAAGGACAGGGGGACTACGAGCAGTACTTC,NA,14,TRBD1,TRBV4-3,TRBJ2-7
CASSQEGTLEGIEAFF,TGTGCCAGCAGCCAAGAAGGGACACTTGAGGGAATTGAAGCTTTCTTT,few,16,NA,TRBV4-2,TRBJ1-1
CASSIMGGLSGYTF,TGTGCCAGTAGTATTATGGGGGGTTTAAGTGGCTACACCTTC,NA,14,NA,TRBV19,TRBJ1-2
CASTSGRQETQYF,TGTGCCAGCACTAGCGGGAGACAAGAGACCCAGTACTTC,NA,13,TRBD2,TRBV12-3/TRBV12-4,TRBJ2-5
CASSLSRRSTDTQYF,TGCGCCAGCAGCTTGAGTAGGCGGAGCACAGATACGCAGTATTTT,NA,15,NA,TRBV5-1,TRBJ2-3
CASSFNKGSVGYTF,TGTGCCAGCAGTTTTAACAAGGGGTCTGTTGGCTACACCTTC,NA,14,NA,TRBV27,TRBJ1-2
CASSQGAGKGWNSPLHF,TGCGCCAGCAGCCAAGGTGCGGGTAAAGGGTGGAATTCACCCCTCCACTTT,few,17,NA,TRBV4-3,TRBJ1-6
CASRPTSGRVQFF,TGTGCCAGCAGACCGACTAGCGGGAGGGTTCAGTTCTTC,once,13,TRBD2,TRBV7-8,TRBJ2-1
CASSQGAEGYTF,TGCGCCAGCAGCCAAGGGGCTGAAGGCTACACCTTC,NA,12,NA,TRBV4-3,TRBJ1-2
CASLRDRVAEQYF,TGTGCCAGTCTCCGGGACAGGGTGGCCGAGCAGTACTTC,NA,13,TRBD1,TRBV2,TRBJ2-7
CASSLWGSGALYNEQFF,TGTGCCAGCAGTTTATGGGGGTCAGGGGCTCTCTACAATGAGCAGTTCTTC,NA,17,NA,TRBV28,TRBJ2-1
CASSYTGYQETQYF,TGTGCCAGCAGTTACACAGGGTACCAAGAGACCCAGTACTTC,NA,14,NA,TRBV6-2/TRBV6-3,TRBJ2-5
CASSQRGGYTEAFF,TGTGCCAGTAGTCAAAGGGGGGGGTACACTGAAGCTTTCTTT,few,14,NA,TRBV19,TRBJ1-1
CASGKLPGQVNEKLFF,TGTGCCAGCGGAAAGTTGCCGGGACAGGTCAATGAAAAACTGTTTTTT,NA,16,TRBD1,TRBV7-8,TRBJ1-4
CATSGSIQHGYTF,TGTGCCACCAGCGGTTCAATACAGCATGGCTACACCTTC,NA,13,NA,TRBV15,TRBJ1-2
CASSFLGSNQPQHF,TGTGCCAGTAGTTTCCTCGGGAGCAATCAGCCCCAGCATTTT,NA,14,NA,TRBV19,TRBJ1-5
CASITTGSAGELFF,TGTGCCAGTATTACAACAGGGAGCGCCGGGGAGCTGTTTTTT,NA,14,NA,TRBV19,TRBJ2-2
CATAQGTSSYEQYF,TGTGCCACTGCACAGGGGACAAGCTCCTACGAGCAGTACTTC,NA,14,TRBD1,TRBV7-2,TRBJ2-7
CAIWAGPGQPQHF,TGTGCAATTTGGGCAGGGCCAGGTCAGCCCCAGCATTTT,NA,13,NA,TRBV6-5,TRBJ1-5